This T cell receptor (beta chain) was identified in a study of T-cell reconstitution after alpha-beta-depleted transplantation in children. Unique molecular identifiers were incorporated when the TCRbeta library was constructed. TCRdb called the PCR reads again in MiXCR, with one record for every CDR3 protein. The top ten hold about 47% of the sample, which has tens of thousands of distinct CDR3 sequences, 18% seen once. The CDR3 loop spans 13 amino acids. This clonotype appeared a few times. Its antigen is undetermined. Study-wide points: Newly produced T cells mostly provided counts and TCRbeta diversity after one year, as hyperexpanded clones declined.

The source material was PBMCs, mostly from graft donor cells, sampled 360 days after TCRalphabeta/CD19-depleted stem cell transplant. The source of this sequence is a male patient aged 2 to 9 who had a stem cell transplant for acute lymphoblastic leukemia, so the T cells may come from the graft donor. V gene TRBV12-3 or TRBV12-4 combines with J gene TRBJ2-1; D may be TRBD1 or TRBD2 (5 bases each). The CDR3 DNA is TGTGCTCTCCGGGACGACTTCTACAATGAGCAGTTCTTC. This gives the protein CALRDDFYNEQFF.